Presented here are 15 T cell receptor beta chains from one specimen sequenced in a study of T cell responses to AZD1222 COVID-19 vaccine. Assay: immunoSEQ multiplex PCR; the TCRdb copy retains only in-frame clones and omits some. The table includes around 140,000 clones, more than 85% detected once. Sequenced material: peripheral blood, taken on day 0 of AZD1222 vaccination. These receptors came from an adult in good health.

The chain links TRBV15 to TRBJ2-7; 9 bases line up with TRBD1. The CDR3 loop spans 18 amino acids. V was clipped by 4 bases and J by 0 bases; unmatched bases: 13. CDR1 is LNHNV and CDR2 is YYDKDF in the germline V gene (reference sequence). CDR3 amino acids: CATSTYTSGTGRSYEQYF. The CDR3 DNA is TGTGCCACCAGCACTTACACATCCGGGACAGGGCGCTCCTACGAGCAGTACTTC.

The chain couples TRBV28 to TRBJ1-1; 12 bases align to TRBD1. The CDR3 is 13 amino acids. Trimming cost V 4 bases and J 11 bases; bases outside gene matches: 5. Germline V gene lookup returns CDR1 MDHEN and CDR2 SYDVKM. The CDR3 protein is CASSSGQGARAFF. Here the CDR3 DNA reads TGTGCCAGCAGTTCGGGACAGGGGGCAAGGGCTTTCTTT.

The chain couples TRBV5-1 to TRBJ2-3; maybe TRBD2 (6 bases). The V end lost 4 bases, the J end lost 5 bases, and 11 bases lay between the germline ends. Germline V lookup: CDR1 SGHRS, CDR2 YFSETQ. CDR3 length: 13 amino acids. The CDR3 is CASSAGLRDTQYF. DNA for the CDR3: TGCGCCAGCAGCGCGGGACTTAGAGATACGCAGTATTTT.

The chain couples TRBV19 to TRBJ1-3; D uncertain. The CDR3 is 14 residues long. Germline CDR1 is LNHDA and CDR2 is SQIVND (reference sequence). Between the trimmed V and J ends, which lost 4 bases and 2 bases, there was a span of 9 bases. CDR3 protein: CASSTSYTGNTIYF. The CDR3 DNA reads TGTGCCAGTAGTACATCATATACTGGAAACACCATATATTTT.

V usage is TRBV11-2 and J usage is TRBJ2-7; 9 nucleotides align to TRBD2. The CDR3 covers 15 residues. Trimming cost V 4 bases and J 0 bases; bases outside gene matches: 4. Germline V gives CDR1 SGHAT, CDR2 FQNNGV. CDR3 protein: CASSWAAGGSYEQYF. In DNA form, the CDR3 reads TGTGCCAGCAGCTGGGCAGCGGGAGGCTCCTACGAGCAGTACTTC.

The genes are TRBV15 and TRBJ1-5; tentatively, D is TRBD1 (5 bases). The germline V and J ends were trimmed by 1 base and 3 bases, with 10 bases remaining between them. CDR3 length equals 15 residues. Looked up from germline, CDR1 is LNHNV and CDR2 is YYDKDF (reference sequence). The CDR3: CATSRGGRVNQPQHF. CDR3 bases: TGTGCCACCAGCAGAGGGGGCAGGGTCAATCAGCCCCAGCATTTT.

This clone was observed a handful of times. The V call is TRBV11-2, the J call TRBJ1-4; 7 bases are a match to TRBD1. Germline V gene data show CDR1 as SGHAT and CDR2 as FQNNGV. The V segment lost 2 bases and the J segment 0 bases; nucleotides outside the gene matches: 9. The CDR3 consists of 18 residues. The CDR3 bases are TGTGCCAGCAGCTTAAGACCGGGACAGATGACAACTAATGAAAAACTGTTTTTT. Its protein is CASSLRPGQMTTNEKLFF.

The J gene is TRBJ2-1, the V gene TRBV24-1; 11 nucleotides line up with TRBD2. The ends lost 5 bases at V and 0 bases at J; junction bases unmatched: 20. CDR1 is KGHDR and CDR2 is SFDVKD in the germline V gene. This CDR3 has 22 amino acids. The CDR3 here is CATSAADGASGRQPSSYNEQFF. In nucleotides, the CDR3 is TGTGCCACCAGTGCAGCAGACGGGGCTAGCGGGAGGCAACCGAGCTCCTACAATGAGCAGTTCTTC.

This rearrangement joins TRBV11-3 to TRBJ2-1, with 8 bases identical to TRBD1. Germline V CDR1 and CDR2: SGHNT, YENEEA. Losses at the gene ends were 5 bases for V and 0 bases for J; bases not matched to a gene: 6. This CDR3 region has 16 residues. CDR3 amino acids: CASSPGDRGSYNEQFF. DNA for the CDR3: TGTGCCAGCAGCCCTGGTGACAGGGGCTCCTACAATGAGCAGTTCTTC.

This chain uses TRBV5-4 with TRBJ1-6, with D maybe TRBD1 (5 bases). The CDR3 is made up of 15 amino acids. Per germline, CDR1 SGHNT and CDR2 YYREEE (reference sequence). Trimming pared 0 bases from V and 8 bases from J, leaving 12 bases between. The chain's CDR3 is CASSLGAGFDSPLHF. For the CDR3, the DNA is TGTGCCAGCAGCTTGGGAGCAGGGTTCGATTCACCCCTCCACTTT.

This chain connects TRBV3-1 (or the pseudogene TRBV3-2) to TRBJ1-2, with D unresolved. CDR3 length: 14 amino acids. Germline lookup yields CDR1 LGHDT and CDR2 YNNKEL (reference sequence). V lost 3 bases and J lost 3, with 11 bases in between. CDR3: CASSQYRNYYGYTF. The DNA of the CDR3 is TGTGCCAGCAGCCAGTACCGCAACTACTATGGCTACACCTTC.

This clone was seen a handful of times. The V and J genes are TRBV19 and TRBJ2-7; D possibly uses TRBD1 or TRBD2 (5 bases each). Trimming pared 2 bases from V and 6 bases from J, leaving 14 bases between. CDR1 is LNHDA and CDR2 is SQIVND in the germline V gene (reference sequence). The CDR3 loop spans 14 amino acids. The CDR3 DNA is TGTGCCAGTAGTATAAGGGGAGCCAAGCGCGAGCAGTACTTC. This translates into CASSIRGAKREQYF.

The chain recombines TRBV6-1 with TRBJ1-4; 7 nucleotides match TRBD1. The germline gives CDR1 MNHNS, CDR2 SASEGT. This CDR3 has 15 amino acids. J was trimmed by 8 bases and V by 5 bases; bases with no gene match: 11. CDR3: CASSLTGDLSEKLFF. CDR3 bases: TGTGCCAGCAGTCTAACAGGGGATCTTAGCGAAAAACTGTTTTTT.

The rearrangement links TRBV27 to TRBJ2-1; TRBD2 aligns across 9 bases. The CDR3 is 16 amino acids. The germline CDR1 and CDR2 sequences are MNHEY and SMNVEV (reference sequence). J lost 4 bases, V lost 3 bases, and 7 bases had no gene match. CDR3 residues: CASSFPLAGRYNEQFF. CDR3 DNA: TGTGCCAGCAGTTTCCCTCTAGCGGGACGATACAATGAGCAGTTCTTC.

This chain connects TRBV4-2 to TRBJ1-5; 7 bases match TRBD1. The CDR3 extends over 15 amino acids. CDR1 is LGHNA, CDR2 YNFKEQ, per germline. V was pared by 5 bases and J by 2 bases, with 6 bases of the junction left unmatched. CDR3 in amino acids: CASSTPGTGNQPQHF. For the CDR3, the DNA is TGTGCCAGCAGCACCCCCGGGACAGGCAATCAGCCCCAGCATTTT.